This entry features one T cell receptor (beta chain) sequence. No antigen is known for it. This record belongs to a study of cytomegalovirus exposure and HLA in healthy donors. About the study: Researchers found that about four fifths of just under 400 genotyped donors fell within the Caucasian-associated ancestry cluster.

Overall study results and limits: One cluster of highly shared sequence variants probably arose as a sequencing artifact. Later work found most CMV-associated TCR beta chains apparently HLA-restricted. Earlier analysis yielded a pattern in which most TCR beta V segments were productive about 90% or about 30% of the time.

CDR3 size: 15 residues. The study ran its PCR with 60 Vbeta and 13 Jbeta primers. The method was immunoSEQ multiplex PCR; TCRdb's version includes in-frame clones alone and lacks a portion of them. The sample consists of some 210,000 clones, approximately 87% of them appearing once. The V gene is TRBV21-1, the J gene TRBJ1-5; the table's D call of TRBD1 was not tested on the DNA. TRBV21-1 constitutes a pseudogene. Sequencing input: PBMCs. This TCR derives from a man aged 30 to 45 in good health and CMV-seronegative. Written as DNA, the CDR3 is TGTGCCAGCAGCCTCAAAGGTACAGGGAATCAGCCCCAGCATTTT. This gives the protein CASSLKGTGNQPQHF.